The rows below give T cell receptor beta chains drawn from one sample of a study of blood T cells in healthy people across ages. TCRdb ran MiXCR on the 5' RACE reads and lists one entry per CDR3 protein. The sample gives 650,000 to 1,000,000 distinct CDR3 sequences, around 34% of which show up once; around 13% is in the top ten. The source material was blood. These receptors were collected from a man younger than 35 in good health. The CDR3 runs from the conserved cysteine through the conserved F or W. D genes are given only for firm matches. Some rows have no size entry. The others give once, few or many, or a class for an expanded clone.

j_call	v_call	d_call	clone_size	cdr3_nt	cdr3_aa
TRBJ1-1	TRBV25-1	-	-	TGTGCCAGCAGTGAAAGTGTTTCGGTGAACACTGAAGCTTTCTTT	CASSESVSVNTEAFF
TRBJ1-5	TRBV12-3/TRBV12-4	-	few	TGTGCCAGCAGTTGGCAGGCCGGGGGCAATCAGCCCCAGCATTTT	CASSWQAGGNQPQHF
TRBJ2-3	TRBV9	-	many	TGTGCCAGCAGCGTAGGCACAGATACGCAGTATTTT	CASSVGTDTQYF
TRBJ2-1	TRBV12-3/TRBV12-4	-	few	TGTGCCAGCAGGGGACGGGGTAGCTACAATGAGCAGTTCTTC	CASRGRGSYNEQFF
TRBJ2-1	TRBV5-1	TRBD2	-	TGCGCCAGCAGCCAAGGGACTAGCGACAAATTATACAATGAGCAGTTCTTC	CASSQGTSDKLYNEQFF
TRBJ2-7	TRBV14	-	many	TGTGCCAGCAGCCACCTCGGCGCGGACGAGCAGTACTTC	CASSHLGADEQYF
TRBJ2-3	TRBV20-1	TRBD1	few	TGCAGTGCTAGAAGAGGGACAGGGGCAGATACGCAGTATTTT	CSARRGTGADTQYF
TRBJ1-2	TRBV29-1	-	few	TGCAGCGTCTTGCAAAGCGGGCAGGCCGTCTATGGCTACACCTTC	CSVLQSGQAVYGYTF
TRBJ2-5	TRBV6-2/TRBV6-3	-	once	TGTGCCAGCAGGGAGAGGGGGGGCCGGGATGAGCAGTACTTC	CASRERGGRDEQYF
TRBJ2-1	TRBV3-1	TRBD1	few	TGTGCCAGCAGCTCCCGGACAGGGGGCTTGGGAAATGAGCAGTTCTTC	CASSSRTGGLGNEQFF
TRBJ2-1	TRBV6-5	TRBD1	-	TGTGCCAGCAGTTACGTGACAGGGGTTGGTGAGCAGTTCTTC	CASSYVTGVGEQFF